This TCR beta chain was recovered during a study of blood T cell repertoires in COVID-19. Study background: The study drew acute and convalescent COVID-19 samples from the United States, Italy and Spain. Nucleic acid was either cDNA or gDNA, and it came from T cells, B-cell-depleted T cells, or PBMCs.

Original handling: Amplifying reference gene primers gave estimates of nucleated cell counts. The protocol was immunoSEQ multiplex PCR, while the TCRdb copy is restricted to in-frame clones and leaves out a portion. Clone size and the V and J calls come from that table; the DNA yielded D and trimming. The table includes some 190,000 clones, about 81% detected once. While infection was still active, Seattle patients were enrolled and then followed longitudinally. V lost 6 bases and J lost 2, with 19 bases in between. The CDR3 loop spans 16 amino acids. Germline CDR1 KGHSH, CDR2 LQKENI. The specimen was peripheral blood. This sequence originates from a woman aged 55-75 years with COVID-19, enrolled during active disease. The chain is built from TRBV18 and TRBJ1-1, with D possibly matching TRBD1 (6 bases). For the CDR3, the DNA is TGTGCCAGCTCTCCTTCATTCACAGGGACCAACACTGAAGCTTTCTTT. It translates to CASSPSFTGTNTEAFF.